A selection of T cell receptor beta chains follows, all from one sample in a study of T cell repertoires and leukemia-associated antigens. These TCRs' antigens remain unknown. TCRdb analysed the 5' RACE reads with MiXCR anew, one entry per CDR3 protein. The data hold roughly 12,000 distinct CDR3 sequences, with approximately 39% observed a single time. Sequencing was carried out using CD3+ T cells sorted from blood and cultured. The receptors here all came from a female donor in good health. The CDR3 runs from the conserved cysteine through the conserved F or W. The D gene is left open where the match is weak. The size of a clone is reported for some rows only, either as once, few or many, or as a class for expanded clones.

size: many; J: TRBJ2-5; D: NA; V: TRBV9; CDR3: CASSVGDLGAQETQYF; DNA: TGTGCCAGCAGCGTAGGGGACCTGGGGGCACAAGAGACCCAGTACTTC
size: many; J: TRBJ2-1; D: TRBD2; V: TRBV14; CDR3: CASSPRAGVGRNEQFF; DNA: TGTGCCAGCAGCCCCAGAGCGGGAGTAGGTCGCAATGAGCAGTTCTTC
size: medium-sized; J: TRBJ2-3; D: NA; V: TRBV15; CDR3: CATSRRTISTDTQYF; DNA: TGTGCCACCAGCAGAAGGACCATTAGCACAGATACGCAGTATTTT
size: few; J: TRBJ2-2; D: NA; V: TRBV5-1; CDR3: CASSEARGKGELFF; DNA: TGCGCCAGCAGCGAGGCAAGGGGAAAAGGGGAGCTGTTTTTT
size: NA; J: TRBJ1-1; D: TRBD1; V: TRBV2; CDR3: CASSDTAGGPPQAFF; DNA: TGTGCCAGCAGTGATACGGCAGGGGGCCCGCCGCAAGCTTTCTTT
size: NA; J: TRBJ2-7; D: NA; V: TRBV5-1; CDR3: CASSLEATGVVYEQYF; DNA: TGCGCCAGCAGCTTGGAAGCTACGGGGGTTGTTTACGAGCAGTACTTC
size: NA; J: TRBJ2-1; D: NA; V: TRBV20-1; CDR3: CSASRDSLRDNEQFF; DNA: TGCAGTGCTAGTAGGGACTCTCTCCGGGACAATGAGCAGTTCTTC
size: few; J: TRBJ2-2; D: NA; V: TRBV29-1; CDR3: CSVVGLKERAGELFF; DNA: TGCAGCGTTGTCGGATTAAAGGAACGTGCCGGGGAGCTGTTTTTT
size: many; J: TRBJ2-3; D: NA; V: TRBV30; CDR3: CAWTSGRTDTQYF; DNA: TGTGCCTGGACCAGCGGACGCACAGATACGCAGTATTTT
size: NA; J: TRBJ1-5; D: NA; V: TRBV4-1; CDR3: CGRSPEGENDSNQPQHF; DNA: TGCGGCCGCAGCCCCGAAGGGGAGAATGATAGCAATCAGCCCCAGCATTTT
size: NA; J: TRBJ1-2; D: NA; V: TRBV7-9; CDR3: CASSLASSMRGYTF; DNA: TGTGCCAGCAGCTTAGCGTCTTCGATGCGAGGCTACACCTTC
size: NA; J: TRBJ1-4; D: TRBD1; V: TRBV20-1; CDR3: CSARDWGTGVEKLFF; DNA: TGCAGTGCTAGAGATTGGGGGACAGGGGTTGAAAAACTGTTTTTT
size: many; J: TRBJ2-3; D: NA; V: TRBV28; CDR3: CASSWGSDTQYF; DNA: TGTGCCAGCAGTTGGGGGTCAGATACGCAGTATTTT
size: few; J: TRBJ1-1; D: NA; V: TRBV5-1; CDR3: CASGFQGSTEAFF; DNA: TGCGCCAGCGGATTTCAGGGGTCCACTGAAGCTTTCTTT
size: NA; J: TRBJ2-1; D: TRBD2; V: TRBV4-2; CDR3: CASSQDGKLAGHNEQFF; DNA: TGTGCCAGCAGCCAAGATGGGAAACTAGCGGGACACAATGAGCAGTTCTTC
size: NA; J: TRBJ2-3; D: NA; V: TRBV5-1; CDR3: CASSLEAGAYIDTQYF; DNA: TGCGCCAGCAGCTTGGAGGCAGGGGCGTACATAGATACGCAGTATTTT
size: NA; J: TRBJ2-5; D: NA; V: TRBV29-1; CDR3: CSGGRGLSRETPYF; DNA: TGCAGCGGCGGCCGGGGCCTATCTCGAGAGACCCCGTACTTC
size: many; J: TRBJ1-1; D: TRBD1; V: TRBV18; CDR3: CASSPRTGGANTEAFF; DNA: TGTGCCAGCTCCCCTAGGACAGGGGGAGCGAACACTGAAGCTTTCTTT
size: NA; J: TRBJ2-2; D: NA; V: TRBV28; CDR3: CASSFITPPEGSSRELFF; DNA: TGTGCCAGCAGTTTTATCACCCCACCGGAAGGGTCCAGTAGGGAGCTGTTTTTT
size: NA; J: TRBJ2-1; D: NA; V: TRBV7-2; CDR3: CASSLGQYNEQFF; DNA: TGTGCCAGCAGCTTAGGCCAATACAATGAGCAGTTCTTC
size: few; J: TRBJ2-1; D: NA; V: TRBV3-1; CDR3: CASSQVQGLEQFF; DNA: TGTGCCAGCAGCCAAGTTCAGGGACTTGAGCAGTTCTTC
size: many; J: TRBJ2-1; D: TRBD2; V: TRBV5-4; CDR3: CASSTTTGGNEQFF; DNA: TGTGCCAGCAGCACTACGACGGGAGGCAATGAGCAGTTCTTC